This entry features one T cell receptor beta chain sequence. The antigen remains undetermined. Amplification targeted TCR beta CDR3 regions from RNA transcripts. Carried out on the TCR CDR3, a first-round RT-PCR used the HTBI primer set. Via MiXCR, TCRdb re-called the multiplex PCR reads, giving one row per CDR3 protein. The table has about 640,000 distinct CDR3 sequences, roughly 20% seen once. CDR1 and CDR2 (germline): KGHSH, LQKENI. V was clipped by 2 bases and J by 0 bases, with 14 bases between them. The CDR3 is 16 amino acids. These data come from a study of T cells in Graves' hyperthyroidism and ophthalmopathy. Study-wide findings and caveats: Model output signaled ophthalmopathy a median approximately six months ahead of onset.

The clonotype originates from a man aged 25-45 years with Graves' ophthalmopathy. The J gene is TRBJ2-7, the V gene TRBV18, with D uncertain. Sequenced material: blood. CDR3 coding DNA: TGTGCCAGCTCACCAATAGGGTCGAGCGACTCCTACGAGCAGTACTTC. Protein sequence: CASSPIGSSDSYEQYF.